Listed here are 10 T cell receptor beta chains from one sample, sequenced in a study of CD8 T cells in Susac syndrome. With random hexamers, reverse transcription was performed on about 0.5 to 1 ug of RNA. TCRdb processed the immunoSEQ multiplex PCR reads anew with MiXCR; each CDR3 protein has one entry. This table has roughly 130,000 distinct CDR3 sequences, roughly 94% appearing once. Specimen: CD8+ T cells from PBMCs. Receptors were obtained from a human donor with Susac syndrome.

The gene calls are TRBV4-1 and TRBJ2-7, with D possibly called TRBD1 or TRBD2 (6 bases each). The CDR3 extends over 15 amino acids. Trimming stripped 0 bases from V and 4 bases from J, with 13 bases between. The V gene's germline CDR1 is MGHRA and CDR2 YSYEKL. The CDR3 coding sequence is TGCGCCAGCAGCCAAGAACCCGGGGGCAGGTACGAGCAGTACTTC. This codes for CASSQEPGGRYEQYF.

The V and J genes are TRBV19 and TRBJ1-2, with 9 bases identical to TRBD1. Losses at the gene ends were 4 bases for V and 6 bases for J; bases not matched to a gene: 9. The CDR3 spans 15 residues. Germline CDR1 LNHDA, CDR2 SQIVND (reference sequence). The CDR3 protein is CASSTWDREDDGYTF. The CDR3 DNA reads TGTGCCAGTAGTACCTGGGACAGGGAGGATGATGGCTACACCTTC.

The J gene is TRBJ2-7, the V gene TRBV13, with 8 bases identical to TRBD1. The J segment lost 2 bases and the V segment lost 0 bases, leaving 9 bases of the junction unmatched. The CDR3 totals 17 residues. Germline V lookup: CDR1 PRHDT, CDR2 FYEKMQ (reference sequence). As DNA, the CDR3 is TGTGCCAGCAGCTTAGGCCAAAGGACAGGGTACACCTACGAGCAGTACTTC. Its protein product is CASSLGQRTGYTYEQYF.

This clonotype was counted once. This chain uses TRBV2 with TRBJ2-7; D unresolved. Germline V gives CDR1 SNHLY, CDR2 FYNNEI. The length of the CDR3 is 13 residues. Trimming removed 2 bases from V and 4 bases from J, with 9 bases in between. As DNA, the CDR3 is TGTGCCAGCAGTGAAACCCCGAAATACGAGCAGTACTTC. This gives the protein CASSETPKYEQYF.

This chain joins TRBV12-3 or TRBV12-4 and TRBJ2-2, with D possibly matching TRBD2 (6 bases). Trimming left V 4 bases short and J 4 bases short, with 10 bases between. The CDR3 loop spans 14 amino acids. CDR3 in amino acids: CASSWGLFTGELFF. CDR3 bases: TGTGCCAGCAGTTGGGGACTGTTCACCGGGGAGCTGTTTTTT.

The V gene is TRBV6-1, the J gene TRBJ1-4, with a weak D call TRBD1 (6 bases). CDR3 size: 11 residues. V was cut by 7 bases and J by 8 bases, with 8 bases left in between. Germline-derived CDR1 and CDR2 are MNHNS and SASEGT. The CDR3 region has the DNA TGTGCCAGCAATGACAGGGAAAAACTGTTTTTT. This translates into CASNDREKLFF.

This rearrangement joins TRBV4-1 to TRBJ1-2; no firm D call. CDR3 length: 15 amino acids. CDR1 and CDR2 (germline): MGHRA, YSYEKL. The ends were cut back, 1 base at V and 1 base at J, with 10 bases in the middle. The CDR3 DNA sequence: TGCGCCAGCAGCCAAGTTACAGCCCATAACTATGGCTACACCTTC. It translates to CASSQVTAHNYGYTF.

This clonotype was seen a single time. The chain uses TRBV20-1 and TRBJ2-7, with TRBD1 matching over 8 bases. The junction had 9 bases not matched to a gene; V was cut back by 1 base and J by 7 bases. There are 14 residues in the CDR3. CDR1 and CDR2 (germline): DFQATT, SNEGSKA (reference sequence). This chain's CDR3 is CSARALTGEFEQYF. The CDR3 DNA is TGCAGTGCTAGAGCCCTGACAGGGGAGTTTGAGCAGTACTTC.

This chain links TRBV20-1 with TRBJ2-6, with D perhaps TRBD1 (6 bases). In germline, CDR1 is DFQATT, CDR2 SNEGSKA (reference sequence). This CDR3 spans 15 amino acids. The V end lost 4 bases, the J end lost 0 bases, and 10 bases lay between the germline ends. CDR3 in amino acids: CSANGQHSGANVLTF. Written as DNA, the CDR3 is TGCAGTGCTAACGGACAGCACTCTGGGGCCAACGTCCTGACTTTC.

The CDR3 loop reads CSVETGGTEQFF. CDR3 DNA sequence: TGCAGCGTTGAAACGGGGGGCACTGAGCAGTTCTTC. This chain connects TRBV29-1 to TRBJ2-1, with D possibly TRBD2 on 7 matching bases. Trimming took 2 bases from V and 9 from J, leaving 11 bases between them. Germline V lookup: CDR1 SQVTM, CDR2 ANQGSEA. The CDR3 extends over 12 amino acids.